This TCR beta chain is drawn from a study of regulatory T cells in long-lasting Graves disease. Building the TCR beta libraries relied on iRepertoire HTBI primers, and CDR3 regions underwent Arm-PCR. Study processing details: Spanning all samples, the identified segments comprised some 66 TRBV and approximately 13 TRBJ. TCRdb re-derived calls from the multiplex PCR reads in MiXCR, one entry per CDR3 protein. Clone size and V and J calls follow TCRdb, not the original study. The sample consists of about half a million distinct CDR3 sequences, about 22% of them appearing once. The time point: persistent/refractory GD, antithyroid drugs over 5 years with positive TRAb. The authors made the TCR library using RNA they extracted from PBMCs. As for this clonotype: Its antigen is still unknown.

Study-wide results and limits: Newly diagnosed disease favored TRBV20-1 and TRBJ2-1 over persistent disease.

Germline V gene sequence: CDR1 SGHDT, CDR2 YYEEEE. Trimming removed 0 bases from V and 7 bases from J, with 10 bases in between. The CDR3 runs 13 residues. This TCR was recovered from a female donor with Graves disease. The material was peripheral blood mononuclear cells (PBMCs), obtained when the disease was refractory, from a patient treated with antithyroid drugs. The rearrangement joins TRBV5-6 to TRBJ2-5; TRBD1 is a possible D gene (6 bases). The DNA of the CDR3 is TGTGCCAGCAGCTTGGACCGAGGGGGGACCCAGTACTTC. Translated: CASSLDRGGTQYF.